This T cell receptor (beta chain) was identified during a study of graft-versus-host responses after intestinal transplantation. Overall study context: The transplants performed in recipients were multivisceral, liver-intestinal, or isolated intestinal. Tacrolimus and steroids were given for two to four years to all recipients after anti-thymocyte globulin induction. Study results and caveats: There were GvH clones found in recipient marrow, and some of them appeared first in ileum or blood. Within the allografts of patients who had graft-donor T cell macrochimerism, graft-versus-host to host-versus-graft clonal ratios were high.

Libraries were prepared by immunoSEQ multiplex PCR; TCRdb keeps only in-frame clonotypes and omits some of them. The sample holds about 25,000 clones, approximately 93% seen once. CDR3 size: 17 residues. CDR1 and CDR2 from the germline V gene are LNHNV and YYDKDF (reference sequence). V dropped 1 base and J dropped 2 bases, with 18 bases sitting between them. Note on this clone: Its antigen is unknown.

The receptor was isolated from a human patient who received an intestinal transplant, so some T cells may come from the graft donor. Sequenced here: PBMCs, sampled 18 days after transplant. This rearrangement joins TRBV15 to TRBJ2-7, with a tentative D call TRBD1 (5 bases). CDR3 bases: TGTGCCACCAGCAGAGTAGGGGCTACGTTGACACCCTACGAGCAGTACTTC. Translation gives CATSRVGATLTPYEQYF.